This TCR beta chain was captured in a study of T cell responses to AZD1222 COVID-19 vaccine. Whole-study context: Whether given at about 4 or about 12 weeks, second doses were pooled. Overall study results and limits: Receipt of two AZD1222 doses was followed by a rise in Spike-specific TCR breadth and depth. Donors were chiefly white British, with a greater number of females, and clonal diversity was perhaps underestimated. Reportedly, close to half of spike-specific TCRs are directed against unmutated variant regions.

To note about this clone: The antigen is not known.

Clones were sequenced by immunoSEQ multiplex PCR, and TCRdb holds only the in-frame ones, with some missing. Of about 100,000 clones detected, just under 90% appear once; the ten largest clones hold over 3%. The CDR3 spans 16 residues. Germline CDR1 is SGHRS and CDR2 is YFSETQ. The junction had 6 bases not matched to a gene; V was cut back by 1 base and J by 4 bases. V and J are TRBV5-1 and TRBJ2-5; 11 bases line up with TRBD2. The sample was peripheral blood, taken on day 0 of AZD1222 vaccination. This sequence was found in an adult in good health. The chain's CDR3 is CASSLSLAGGRETQYF. In nucleotides, the CDR3 is TGCGCCAGCAGCTTGAGTCTAGCGGGGGGTAGAGAGACCCAGTACTTC.